This is a list of T cell receptor beta chains from one sample in a study of blood T cell repertoires in COVID-19. The method was immunoSEQ multiplex PCR; TCRdb's version includes in-frame clones alone and lacks a portion of them. In the table there are around 25,000 clones, around 81% of which are singletons. Sequencing input: peripheral blood. These receptors came from a man between 65 and 79 years old with acute or convalescent COVID-19. Each CDR3 is given with its conserved first and last residue. D genes are given only for firm matches. Some rows have no size entry. The others give once, few or many, or a class for an expanded clone.

clone_size	v_call	j_call	d_call	cdr3_aa	cdr3_nt
-	TRBV11-1	TRBJ1-2	-	CASSEQGYYGYTF	TGTGCCAGCAGCGAACAGGGTTACTATGGCTACACCTTC
few	TRBV28	TRBJ2-7	TRBD2	CASRAGGPYEQYF	TGTGCCAGCAGAGCGGGGGGGCCCTACGAGCAGTACTTC
-	TRBV2	TRBJ1-5	-	CASSLIWGDQPQHF	TGTGCCAGCAGCCTAATATGGGGGGATCAGCCCCAGCATTTT
few	TRBV27	TRBJ1-6	-	CASSWAGALPLHF	TGTGCCAGCAGTTGGGCAGGGGCCTTACCCCTCCACTTT
once	TRBV21-1	TRBJ2-1	-	CASSKEKRGCGFF	TGTGCCAGCAGCAAAGAAAAGCGGGGGTGTGGGTTCTTC
-	TRBV27	TRBJ1-6	-	CASSSRRSSYNSPLHF	TGTGCCAGCAGTTCAAGGAGGAGCTCCTATAATTCACCCCTCCACTTT
-	TRBV12-3/TRBV12-4	TRBJ1-4	TRBD1	CASSPGQGGELFF	TGTGCCAGCAGTCCCGGACAGGGTGGAGAACTGTTTTTT
-	TRBV7-9	TRBJ1-3	TRBD1	CASSFSGTGGPRNTIYF	TGTGCCAGCAGCTTTTCCGGGACAGGGGGTCCCAGAAACACCATATATTTT
once	TRBV12-3/TRBV12-4	TRBJ2-1	-	CASSLEHEQFF	TGTGCCAGCAGTTTGGAGCACGAGCAGTTCTTC
-	TRBV18	TRBJ1-1	-	CASSPGAAEAFF	TGTGCCAGCTCCCCTGGGGCGGCTGAAGCTTTCTTT
-	TRBV2	TRBJ2-1	-	CASVSVDYNEQFF	TGTGCCAGCGTTAGCGTAGACTACAATGAGCAGTTCTTC
-	TRBV5-6	TRBJ2-1	TRBD1	CASSYPRQGARNEQFF	TGTGCCAGCAGCTACCCTCGACAGGGGGCTAGGAATGAGCAGTTCTTC
once	TRBV15	TRBJ1-5	-	CATSREREGNQPQHF	TGTGCCACCAGCAGAGAGAGGGAAGGCAATCAGCCCCAGCATTTT
-	TRBV7-2	TRBJ1-5	TRBD1	CASSLSRGQNQPQHF	TGTGCCAGCAGCTTAAGTAGGGGGCAGAATCAGCCCCAGCATTTT
-	TRBV5-1	TRBJ2-1	TRBD2	CASSFSGGGSYNEQFF	TGCGCCAGCAGCTTTAGCGGGGGGGGTTCCTACAATGAGCAGTTCTTC
-	TRBV3-1/TRBV3-2	TRBJ2-5	TRBD2	CASSLGTSGLSKETQYF	TGTGCCAGCAGCCTAGGGACTAGCGGGCTGTCGAAGGAGACCCAGTACTTC
-	TRBV19	TRBJ2-2	TRBD1	CASTPSGGTGGSGELFF	TGTGCCAGTACCCCGTCCGGCGGGACAGGGGGATCCGGGGAGCTGTTTTTT
-	TRBV9	TRBJ2-5	-	CASRGGTLGQETQYF	TGTGCCAGCAGGGGCGGGACTCTGGGTCAAGAGACCCAGTACTTC
-	TRBV6-1	TRBJ2-7	TRBD1	CASSEALSGQGYPYEQYF	TGTGCCAGCAGTGAAGCGCTATCGGGACAGGGGTACCCCTACGAGCAGTACTTC
-	TRBV10-3	TRBJ2-7	-	CAIKSLAFHEQYF	TGTGCCATCAAATCCCTAGCGTTTCACGAGCAGTACTTC
-	TRBV2	TRBJ1-2	-	CASRRTAANYGYTF	TGTGCCAGCAGGAGGACAGCTGCTAACTATGGCTACACCTTC
-	TRBV4-3	TRBJ2-1	-	CASSQVDFGVRDEQFF	TGCGCCAGCAGCCAAGTGGATTTCGGGGTGCGCGATGAGCAGTTCTTC
-	TRBV5-1	TRBJ2-3	TRBD2	CASGSSGGTDTQYF	TGCGCCAGCGGGAGTAGCGGGGGAACAGATACGCAGTATTTT
-	TRBV15	TRBJ2-5	-	CATSRRTDQETQYF	TGTGCCACCAGCAGACGGACAGACCAAGAGACCCAGTACTTC
once	TRBV11-2	TRBJ2-7	TRBD2	CASSAPTSGSSYEQYF	TGTGCCAGCAGTGCCCCGACTAGCGGGAGCTCCTACGAGCAGTACTTC
-	TRBV6-5	TRBJ1-4	-	CAAGGLATNEKLFF	TGTGCCGCGGGCGGCCTCGCAACTAATGAAAAACTGTTTTTT
-	TRBV27	TRBJ2-2	TRBD2	CASSLLASGTGELFF	TGTGCCAGCAGTTTATTAGCTAGCGGCACCGGGGAGCTGTTTTTT
-	TRBV4-3	TRBJ2-7	TRBD2	CASSQGPLAGGGVYEQYF	TGCGCCAGCAGCCAAGGACCCCTAGCGGGAGGGGGGGTCTACGAGCAGTACTTC
-	TRBV9	TRBJ1-2	TRBD1	CASSVGWDSGGYTF	TGTGCCAGCAGCGTAGGTTGGGACAGCGGTGGCTACACCTTC
-	TRBV30	TRBJ1-6	-	CAWSVGTNSPLHF	TGTGCCTGGAGTGTAGGGACAAATTCACCCCTCCACTTT
-	TRBV5-6	TRBJ1-1	-	CASSGGLATEAFF	TGTGCCAGCAGCGGGGGACTTGCTACTGAAGCTTTCTTT
once	TRBV5-6	TRBJ2-4	-	CASSLGSGVAKNIQYF	TGTGCCAGCAGCTTAGGGTCGGGGGTCGCCAAAAACATTCAGTACTTC
-	TRBV6-1	TRBJ1-1	TRBD1	CASSEGRSGRRTGELEAFF	TGTGCCAGCAGTGAAGGAAGGTCTGGTCGAAGGACAGGTGAACTTGAAGCTTTCTTT
once	TRBV19	TRBJ1-1	TRBD1	CATAGTAMNTEAFF	TGTGCCACCGCGGGGACAGCCATGAACACTGAAGCTTTCTTT
once	TRBV4-1	TRBJ2-1	TRBD2	CASSHERTSGNIDEQFF	TGCGCCAGCAGCCATGAACGGACTAGCGGGAATATAGATGAGCAGTTCTTC
few	TRBV4-2	TRBJ2-7	TRBD2	CASSQEPRGTTYEQYF	TGTGCCAGCAGCCAAGAACCCAGAGGGACTACCTACGAGCAGTACTTC
-	TRBV30	TRBJ1-1	-	CAWKGDTEAFF	TGTGCCTGGAAGGGAGACACTGAAGCTTTCTTT
-	TRBV5-4	TRBJ1-4	-	CASSLAVNEKLFF	TGTGCCAGCAGCTTGGCAGTTAATGAAAAACTGTTTTTT
-	TRBV18	TRBJ2-3	TRBD1	CASSPPGTVNSNTQYF	TGTGCCAGCTCACCACCGGGGACAGTAAATTCTAATACGCAGTATTTT